The clone carrying this T cell receptor beta chain turned up a few times. The antigen remains unidentified. The same CDR3 is also encoded by other DNA sequences in this sample. Here immunoSEQ multiplex PCR was the method, and the copy in TCRdb shows in-frame clones only, minus some. The sample has under 2.5 million clones, about 90% seen once; the top ten hold about 0.36%. The germline V and J ends were trimmed by 0 bases and 2 bases, with 2 bases remaining between them. Per the germline V gene, CDR1 is ENHRY and CDR2 is SYGVKD. The CDR3 covers 12 residues. CD4+ cells were split into CD45RA+ naive and CD45RA-negative memory subsets. This specimen comes from a study of shared clonotypes between healthy human individuals. Background on the study: Three plates each covered CD4 naive and memory; CD8 naive two, CD8 memory one.

Study-wide points: Generation probabilities were higher for clonotypes shared across all four sorted-subset donors than for unshared ones. The study found approximately 5% of naive CD4 clonotypes shared across several donors.

The sample was naive CD4+ T cells from PBMCs. The sample's subset: CD45RA+ positively selected. The chain combines TRBV10-3 with TRBJ2-7; the D is unclear. The receptor comes from a young man in good health. Some clones in this sample may be carry-over from other donors' samples. In nucleotides, the CDR3 is TGTGCCATCAGTGAGTCGGCCTACGAGCAGTACTTC. The encoded protein is CAISESAYEQYF.